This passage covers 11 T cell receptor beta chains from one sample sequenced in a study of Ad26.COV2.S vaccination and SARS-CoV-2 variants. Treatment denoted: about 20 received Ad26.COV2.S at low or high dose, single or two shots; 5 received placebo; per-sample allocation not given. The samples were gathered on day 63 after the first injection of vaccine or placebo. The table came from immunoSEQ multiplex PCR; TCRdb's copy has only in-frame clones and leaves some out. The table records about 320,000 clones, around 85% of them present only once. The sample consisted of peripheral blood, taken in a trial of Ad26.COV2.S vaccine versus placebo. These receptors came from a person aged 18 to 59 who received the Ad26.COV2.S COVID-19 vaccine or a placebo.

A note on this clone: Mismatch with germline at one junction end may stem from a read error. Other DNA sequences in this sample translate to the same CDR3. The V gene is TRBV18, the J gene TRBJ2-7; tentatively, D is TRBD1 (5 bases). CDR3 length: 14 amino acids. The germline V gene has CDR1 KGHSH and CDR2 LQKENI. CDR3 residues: CASSPPSGSYEQYF. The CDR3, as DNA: TGTGCCAGCTCTCCACCTTCAGGGTCCTACGAGCAGTACTTC.

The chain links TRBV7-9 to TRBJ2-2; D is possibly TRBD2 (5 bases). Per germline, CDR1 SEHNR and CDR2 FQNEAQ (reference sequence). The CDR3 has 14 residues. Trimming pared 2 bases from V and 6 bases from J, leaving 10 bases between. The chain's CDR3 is CASSLTGTSGELFF. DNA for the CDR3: TGTGCCAGCAGCTTAACGGGAACCTCCGGGGAGCTGTTTTTT.

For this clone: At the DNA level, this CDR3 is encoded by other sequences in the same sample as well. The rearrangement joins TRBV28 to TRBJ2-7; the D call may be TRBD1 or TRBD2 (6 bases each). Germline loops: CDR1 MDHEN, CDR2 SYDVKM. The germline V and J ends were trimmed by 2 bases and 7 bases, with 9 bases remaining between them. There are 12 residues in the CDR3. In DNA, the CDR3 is TGTGCCAGCAGTTTACGGGGGCGGGAGCAGTACTTC. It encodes CASSLRGREQYF.

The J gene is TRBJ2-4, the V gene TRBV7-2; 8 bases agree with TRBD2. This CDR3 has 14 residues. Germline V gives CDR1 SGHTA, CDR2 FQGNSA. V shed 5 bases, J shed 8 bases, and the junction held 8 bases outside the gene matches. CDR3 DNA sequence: TGTGCCAGCAGCGCCGGGACTAGTAGTTACATTCAGTACTTC. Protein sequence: CASSAGTSSYIQYF.

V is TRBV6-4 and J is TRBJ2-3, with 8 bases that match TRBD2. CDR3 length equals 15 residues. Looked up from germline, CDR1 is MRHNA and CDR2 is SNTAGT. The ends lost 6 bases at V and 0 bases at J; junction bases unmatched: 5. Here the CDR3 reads CASSRAGASTDTQYF. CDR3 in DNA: TGTGCCAGCAGCCGAGCGGGGGCGAGCACAGATACGCAGTATTTT.

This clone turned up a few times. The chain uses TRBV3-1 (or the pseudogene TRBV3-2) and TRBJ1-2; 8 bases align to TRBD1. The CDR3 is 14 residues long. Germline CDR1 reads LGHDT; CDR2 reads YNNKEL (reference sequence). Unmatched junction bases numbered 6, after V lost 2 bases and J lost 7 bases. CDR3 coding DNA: TGTGCCAGCAGCCAACCCGGACAGGGCTCTGGCTACACCTTC. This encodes CASSQPGQGSGYTF.

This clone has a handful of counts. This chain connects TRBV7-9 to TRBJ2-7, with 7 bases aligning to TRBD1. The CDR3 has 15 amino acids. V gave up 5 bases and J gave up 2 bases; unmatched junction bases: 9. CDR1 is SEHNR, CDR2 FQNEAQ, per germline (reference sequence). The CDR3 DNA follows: TGTGCCAGCAGCCTCCCGGGACAGTCCCCCTACGAGCAGTACTTC. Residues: CASSLPGQSPYEQYF.

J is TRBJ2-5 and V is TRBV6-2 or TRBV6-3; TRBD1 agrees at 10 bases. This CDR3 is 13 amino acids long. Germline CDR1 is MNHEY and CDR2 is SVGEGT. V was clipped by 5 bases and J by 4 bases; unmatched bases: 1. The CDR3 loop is CASSRQGAETQYF. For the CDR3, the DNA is TGTGCCAGCAGTCGACAGGGGGCAGAGACCCAGTACTTC.

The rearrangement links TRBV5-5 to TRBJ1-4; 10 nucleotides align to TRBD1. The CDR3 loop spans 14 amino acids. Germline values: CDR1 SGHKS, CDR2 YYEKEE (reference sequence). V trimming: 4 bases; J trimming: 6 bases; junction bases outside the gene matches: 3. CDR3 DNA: TGTGCCAGCAGCCTGACAGGGGGCGATGAAAAACTGTTTTTT. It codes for CASSLTGGDEKLFF.

The CDR3 region is CASSSGTLTDTQYF. The CDR3 DNA is TGCGCCAGCAGCTCCGGGACGTTGACAGATACGCAGTATTTT. This sequence joins TRBV5-1 and TRBJ2-3; D could derive from TRBD1 or TRBD2 (5 bases each). Trimming removed 3 bases from V and 3 bases from J, with 11 bases in between. CDR1 SGHRS and CDR2 YFSETQ come from the germline V gene. This CDR3 comprises 14 residues. The variable domain in full, with the rest retrieved from reference TRBV5-1 and TRBJ2-3, is KAGVTQTPRYLIKTRGQQVTLSCSPISGHRSVSWYQQTPGQGLQFLFEYFSETQRNKGNFPGRFSGRQFSNSRSEMNVSTLELGDSALYLCASSSGTLTDTQYFGPGTRLTVL.

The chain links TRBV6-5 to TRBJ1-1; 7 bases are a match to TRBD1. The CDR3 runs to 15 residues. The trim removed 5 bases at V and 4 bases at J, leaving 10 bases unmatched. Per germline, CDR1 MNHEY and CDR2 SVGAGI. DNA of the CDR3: TGTGCCAGCAGTCCCCGACAGGGCTGGGGCACTGAAGCTTTCTTT. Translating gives CASSPRQGWGTEAFF.